The TCR beta chain under discussion was sequenced for a study of blood T cell repertoires in COVID-19. Repertoires were generated with immunoSEQ multiplex PCR, while TCRdb's copy carries only in-frame clones and drops some. Among a few hundred thousand clones listed, around 86% were seen once. CDR1 KGHSH and CDR2 LQKENI come from the germline V gene. The J segment lost 1 base and the V segment lost 3 bases, leaving 6 bases of the junction unmatched. This CDR3 spans 16 amino acids. The TCR originated in a young woman who had recovered from COVID-19. V usage is TRBV18 and J usage is TRBJ1-3; TRBD1 aligns across 7 bases. The specimen sequenced was PBMCs or T cells enriched from blood (not recorded which). DNA for the CDR3: TGTGCCAGCTCACCTCGACAGGGCTTTTCTGGAAACACCATATATTTT. It translates to CASSPRQGFSGNTIYF.